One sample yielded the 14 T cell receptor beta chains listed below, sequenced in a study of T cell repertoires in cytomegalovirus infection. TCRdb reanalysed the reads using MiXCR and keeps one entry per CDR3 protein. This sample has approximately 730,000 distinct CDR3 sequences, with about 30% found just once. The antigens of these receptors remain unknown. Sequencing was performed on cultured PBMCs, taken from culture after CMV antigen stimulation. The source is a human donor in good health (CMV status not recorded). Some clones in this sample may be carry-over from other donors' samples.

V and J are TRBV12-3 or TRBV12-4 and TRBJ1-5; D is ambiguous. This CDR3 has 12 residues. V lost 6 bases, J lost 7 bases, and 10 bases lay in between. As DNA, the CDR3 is TGTGCCAGCAGAGCCAGGCGGCAGCCCCAGCATTTT. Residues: CASRARRQPQHF.

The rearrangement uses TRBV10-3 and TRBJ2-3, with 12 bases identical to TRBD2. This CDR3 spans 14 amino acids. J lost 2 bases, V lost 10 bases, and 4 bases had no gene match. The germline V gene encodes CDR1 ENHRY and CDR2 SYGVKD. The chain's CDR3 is CATTSGRNTDTQYF. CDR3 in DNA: TGTGCCACCACTAGCGGGAGGAACACAGATACGCAGTATTTT.

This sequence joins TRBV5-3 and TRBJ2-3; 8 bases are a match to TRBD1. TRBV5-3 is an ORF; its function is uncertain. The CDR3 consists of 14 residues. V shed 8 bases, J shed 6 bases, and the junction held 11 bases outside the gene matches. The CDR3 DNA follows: TGTGCCAGCAGGACGGCAGGGGGCTCGGATACGCAGTATTTT. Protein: CASRTAGGSDTQYF.

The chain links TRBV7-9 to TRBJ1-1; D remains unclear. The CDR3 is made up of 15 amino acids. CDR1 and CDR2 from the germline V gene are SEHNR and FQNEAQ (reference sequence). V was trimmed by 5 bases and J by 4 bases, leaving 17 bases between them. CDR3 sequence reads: CASSTVMGVGTEAFF. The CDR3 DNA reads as TGTGCCAGCAGCACTGTTATGGGCGTCGGCACTGAAGCTTTCTTT.

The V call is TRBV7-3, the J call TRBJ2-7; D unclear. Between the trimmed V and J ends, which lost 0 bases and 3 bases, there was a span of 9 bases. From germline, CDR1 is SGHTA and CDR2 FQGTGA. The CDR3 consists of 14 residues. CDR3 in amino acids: CASSLTVESYEQYF. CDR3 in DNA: TGTGCCAGCAGCTTAACTGTGGAGAGCTACGAGCAGTACTTC. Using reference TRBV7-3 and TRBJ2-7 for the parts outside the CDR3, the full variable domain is GAGVSQTPSNKVTEKGKYVELRCDPISGHTALYWYRQSLGQGPEFLIYFQGTGAADDSGLPNDRFFAVRPEGSVSTLKIQRTERGDSAVYLCASSLTVESYEQYFGPGTRLTVT.

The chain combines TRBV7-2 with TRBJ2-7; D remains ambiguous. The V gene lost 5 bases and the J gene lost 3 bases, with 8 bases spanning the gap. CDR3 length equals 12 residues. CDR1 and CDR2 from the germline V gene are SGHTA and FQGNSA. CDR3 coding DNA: TGTGCCAGCAGCGGGGTTAACTACGAGCAGTACTTC. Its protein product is CASSGVNYEQYF. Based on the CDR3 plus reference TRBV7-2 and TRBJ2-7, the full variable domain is GAGVSQSPSNKVTEKGKDVELRCDPISGHTALYWYRQSLGQGLEFLIYFQGNSAPDKSGLPSDRFSAERTGGSVSTLTIQRTQQEDSAVYLCASSGVNYEQYFGPGTRLTVT.

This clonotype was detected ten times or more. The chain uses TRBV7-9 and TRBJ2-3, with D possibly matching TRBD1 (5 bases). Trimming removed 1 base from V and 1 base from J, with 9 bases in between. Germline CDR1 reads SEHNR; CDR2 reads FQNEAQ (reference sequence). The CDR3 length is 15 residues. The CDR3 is CASSLGQGGTDTQYF. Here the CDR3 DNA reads TGTGCCAGCAGCTTAGGGCAGGGTGGCACAGATACGCAGTATTTT.

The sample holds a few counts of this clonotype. The CDR3 loop reads CASSAPHGGGRETQYF. The CDR3 region has the DNA TGTGCCAGCAGCGCCCCCCACGGGGGGGGACGAGAGACCCAGTACTTC. The J gene is TRBJ2-5, the V gene TRBV7-3; 8 bases line up with TRBD2. The junction had 12 bases not matched to a gene; V was cut back by 5 bases and J by 4 bases. This CDR3 spans 16 amino acids. Looked up from germline, CDR1 is SGHTA and CDR2 is FQGTGA.

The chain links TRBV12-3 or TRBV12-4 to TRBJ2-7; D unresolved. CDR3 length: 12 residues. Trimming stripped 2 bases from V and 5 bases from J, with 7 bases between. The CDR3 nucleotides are TGTGCCAGCAGTTTATTCGGCAACGAGCAGTACTTC. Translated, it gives CASSLFGNEQYF.

CDR3 protein: CSARDTVAGGVHEQYF. The CDR3 DNA reads as TGCAGTGCTAGAGATACCGTGGCAGGGGGCGTCCACGAGCAGTACTTC. V gene TRBV20-1 combines with J gene TRBJ2-7, with 8 bases that match TRBD1. Unmatched junction bases numbered 12, after V lost 0 bases and J lost 5 bases. The CDR3 is 16 amino acids. CDR1 DFQATT and CDR2 SNEGSKA come from the germline V gene (reference sequence).

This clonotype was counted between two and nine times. The CDR3 region has the DNA TGCAGTGCTAGAGATTCGAGGGGATCGGATACGCAGTATTTT. It translates to CSARDSRGSDTQYF. The V call is TRBV20-1, the J call TRBJ2-3, with D possibly being TRBD1 or TRBD2 (5 bases each). This CDR3 is built from 14 residues. CDR1 is DFQATT, CDR2 SNEGSKA, per germline (reference sequence). V was pared by 0 bases and J by 6 bases, with 13 bases between.

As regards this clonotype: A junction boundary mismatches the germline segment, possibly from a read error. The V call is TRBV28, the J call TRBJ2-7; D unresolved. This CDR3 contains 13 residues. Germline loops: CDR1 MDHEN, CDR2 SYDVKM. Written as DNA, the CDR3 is TGTACCAGCAGTTTGTTTAGGGCCTACGAGCAGTACTTC. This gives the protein CTSSLFRAYEQYF.

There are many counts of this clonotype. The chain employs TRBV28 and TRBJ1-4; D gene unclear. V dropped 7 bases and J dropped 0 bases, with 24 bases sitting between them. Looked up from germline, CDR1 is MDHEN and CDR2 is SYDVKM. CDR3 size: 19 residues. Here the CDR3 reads CASTSKLDRPPATNEKLFF. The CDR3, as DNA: TGTGCCAGCACTTCTAAATTGGACCGGCCACCTGCAACTAATGAAAAACTGTTTTTT.

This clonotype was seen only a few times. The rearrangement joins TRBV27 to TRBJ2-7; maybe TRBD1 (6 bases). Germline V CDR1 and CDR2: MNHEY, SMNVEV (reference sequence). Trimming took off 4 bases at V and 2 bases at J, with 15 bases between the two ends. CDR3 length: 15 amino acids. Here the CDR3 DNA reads TGTGCCAGCAGTTGGTCAGGGGCTACAGCCTACGAGCAGTACTTC. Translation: CASSWSGATAYEQYF.